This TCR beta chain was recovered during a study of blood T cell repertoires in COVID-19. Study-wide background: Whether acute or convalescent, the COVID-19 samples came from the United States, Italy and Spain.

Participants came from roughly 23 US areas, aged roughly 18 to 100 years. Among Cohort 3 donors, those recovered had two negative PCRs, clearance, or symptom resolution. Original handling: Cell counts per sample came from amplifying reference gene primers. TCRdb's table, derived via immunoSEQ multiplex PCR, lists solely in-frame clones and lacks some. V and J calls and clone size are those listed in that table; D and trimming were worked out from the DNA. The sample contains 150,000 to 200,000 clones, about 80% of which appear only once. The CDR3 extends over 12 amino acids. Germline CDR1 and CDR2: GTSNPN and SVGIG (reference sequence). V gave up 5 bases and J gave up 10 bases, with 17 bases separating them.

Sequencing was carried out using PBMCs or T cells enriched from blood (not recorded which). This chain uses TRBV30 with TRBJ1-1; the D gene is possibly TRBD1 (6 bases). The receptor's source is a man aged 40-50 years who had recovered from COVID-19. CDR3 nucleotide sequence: TGTGCCTGGGCAACAGGGAAAGTGCGAGCTTTCTTT. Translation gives CAWATGKVRAFF.